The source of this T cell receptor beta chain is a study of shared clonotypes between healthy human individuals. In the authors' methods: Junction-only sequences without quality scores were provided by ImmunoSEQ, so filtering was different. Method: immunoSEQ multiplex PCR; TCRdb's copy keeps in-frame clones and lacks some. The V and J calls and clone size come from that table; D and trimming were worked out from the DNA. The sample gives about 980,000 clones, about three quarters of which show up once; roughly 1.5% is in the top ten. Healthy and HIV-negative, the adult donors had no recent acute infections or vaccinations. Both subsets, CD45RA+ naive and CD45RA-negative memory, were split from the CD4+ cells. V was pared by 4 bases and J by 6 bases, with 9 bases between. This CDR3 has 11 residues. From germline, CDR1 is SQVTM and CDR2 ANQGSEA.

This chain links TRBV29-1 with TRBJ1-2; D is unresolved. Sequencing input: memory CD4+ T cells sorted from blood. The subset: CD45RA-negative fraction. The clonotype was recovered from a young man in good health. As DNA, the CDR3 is TGCAGCGTTGTCTCGGTGGATGGCTACACCTTC. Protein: CSVVSVDGYTF. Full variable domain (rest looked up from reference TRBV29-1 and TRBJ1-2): SAVISQKPSRDICQRGTSLTIQCQVDSQVTMMFWYRQQPGQSLTLIATANQGSEATYESGFVIDKFPISRPNLTFSTLTVSNMSPEDSSIYLCSVVSVDGYTFGSGTRLTVV.